The 14 T cell receptor beta chains below were found in one sample sequenced in a study of patients and donors after allogeneic stem cell transplantation. TCRdb ran MiXCR on the RT-PCR reads and lists one entry per CDR3 protein. The table shows some 960,000 distinct CDR3 sequences, with roughly 18% occurring only once. Sequences were obtained from blood, either unsorted or a sorted T cell fraction (not recorded which). These receptors all stem from a human donor who was either an allogeneic HSCT recipient or a stem cell or donor lymphocyte infusion donor (not recorded which). It is not recorded whose cells these are; they may come from a transplant donor.

This clonotype was seen once. The rearrangement uses TRBV10-3 and TRBJ2-1; no definite D call. CDR3 length: 16 residues. The V and J ends lost 2 bases and 6 bases respectively, with 17 bases between them. CDR1 is ENHRY and CDR2 is SYGVKD in the germline V gene. The CDR3 sequence is CAISEQIKNPFNEQFF. The CDR3 bases are TGTGCCATCAGTGAGCAGATAAAAAACCCCTTCAATGAGCAGTTCTTC.

In this sample, this clonotype turned up many times. This chain uses TRBV29-1 with TRBJ2-1; D might be TRBD2 (5 bases). The CDR3 consists of 13 residues. Germline CDR1 SQVTM, CDR2 ANQGSEA. Trimming removed 2 bases at V and 7 bases at J, with 12 bases between. The chain's CDR3 is CSVEISTGNEQFF. CDR3 nucleotides: TGCAGCGTTGAAATCTCCACGGGGAATGAGCAGTTCTTC.

This clonotype was seen more than once but under ten times. This chain joins TRBV27 and TRBJ2-1; possible D gene TRBD1, 6 bases. Germline assignment: CDR1 MNHEY and CDR2 SMNVEV (reference sequence). Trimming shortened V by 4 bases and J by 2 bases, and 12 bases separated the two germline ends. The CDR3 sequence is 15 residues long. The CDR3 sequence is CASSSWTVTYNEQFF. CDR3 nucleotides: TGTGCCAGCAGTTCCTGGACAGTCACCTACAATGAGCAGTTCTTC.

The chain combines TRBV12-3 or TRBV12-4 with TRBJ2-2, with 7 bases aligning to TRBD2. The CDR3 runs 14 residues. The trim removed 3 bases at V and 7 bases at J, leaving 5 bases unmatched. CDR3: CASSLWGRGGELFF. CDR3 DNA sequence: TGTGCCAGCAGTTTGTGGGGGAGGGGCGGGGAGCTGTTTTTT.

This chain joins TRBV12-3 or TRBV12-4 and TRBJ1-1; D is possibly TRBD1 (5 bases). V dropped 8 bases and J dropped 2 bases, with 12 bases sitting between them. The CDR3 consists of 13 residues. CDR3 sequence: CASQGRENTEAFF. The CDR3 bases are TGTGCCAGCCAGGGACGGGAAAACACTGAAGCTTTCTTT.

This clonotype came up many times. This chain links TRBV27 with TRBJ2-1; 9 bases are a match to TRBD1. The CDR3 contains 15 residues. Germline V gene lookup returns CDR1 MNHEY and CDR2 SMNVEV (reference sequence). V shed 4 bases, J shed 6 bases, and the junction held 7 bases outside the gene matches. CDR3 residues: CASSSGQGRVNEQFF. Here the CDR3 DNA reads TGTGCCAGCAGTTCTGGACAGGGGAGGGTCAATGAGCAGTTCTTC.

This chain uses TRBV5-1 with TRBJ1-6; TRBD1 matches 7 bases. Germline V CDR1 and CDR2: SGHRS, YFSETQ. Unmatched junction bases numbered 9, after V lost 4 bases and J lost 8 bases. The CDR3 is 15 amino acids. As DNA, the CDR3 is TGCGCCAGCAGCCCGACGACAGGGCAGGATTCACCCCTCCACTTT. Translation gives CASSPTTGQDSPLHF.

A few counts support this clonotype. The chain employs TRBV7-2 and TRBJ2-1, with D tentatively TRBD2 (6 bases). CDR1 is SGHTA, CDR2 FQGNSA, per germline. The CDR3 sequence is 15 residues long. Trimming stripped 2 bases from V and 1 base from J, with 9 bases between. The CDR3 region is CASSLREYSYNEQFF. In DNA form, the CDR3 reads TGTGCCAGCAGCTTACGGGAGTATTCCTACAATGAGCAGTTCTTC.

This clonotype was counted a few times. The chain links TRBV10-3 to TRBJ2-7, with unresolved D. This CDR3 has 12 amino acids. From germline, CDR1 is ENHRY and CDR2 SYGVKD. V was clipped by 6 bases and J by 5 bases, with 11 bases between them. The CDR3 sequence: CAIRDRLDEQYF. CDR3 in DNA: TGTGCCATCAGGGATAGACTCGACGAGCAGTACTTC.

This CDR3 is CASSQWTAKQETQYF. In DNA form, the CDR3 reads TGTGCCAGCAGCCAATGGACAGCCAAACAAGAGACCCAGTACTTC. The chain has TRBV11-2 and TRBJ2-5, with a possible D match to TRBD1 (6 bases). This CDR3 has 15 amino acids. Germline V gene data show CDR1 as SGHAT and CDR2 as FQNNGV. V gave up 5 bases and J gave up 2 bases, with 15 bases separating them.

Details on this clonotype: One end of the junction is discordant with germline, which a read error may explain. The rearrangement joins TRBV12-3 or TRBV12-4 to TRBJ2-1; tentative D call: TRBD2 (5 bases). CDR3 length: 13 amino acids. CDR3 sequence reads: CASSLDYYDEQFF. In DNA, the CDR3 is TGTGCCAGCAGTCTTGACTACTACGATGAGCAGTTCTTC.

In this sample, this clonotype turned up a few times. The chain recombines TRBV5-6 with TRBJ2-7; D is uncertain. Trimming shortened V by 2 bases and J by 5 bases, and 11 bases separated the two germline ends. The germline V gene has CDR1 SGHDT and CDR2 YYEEEE. The CDR3 spans 13 residues. CDR3 nucleotide sequence: TGTGCCAGCAGCTTCGGTTCGCCAAACGAGCAGTACTTC. Its translation: CASSFGSPNEQYF.

This clonotype was seen more than once but under ten times. The chain links TRBV10-3 to TRBJ1-1, with a weak D call TRBD1 (5 bases). Germline CDR1 ENHRY, CDR2 SYGVKD. This CDR3 has 13 residues. V was clipped by 10 bases and J by 1 base, with 13 bases between them. CDR3 in DNA: TGTGCCACGGGGGACGGAGAGAACACTGAAGCTTTCTTT. This translates into CATGDGENTEAFF.

The CDR3 here is CASSARPSGANVLTF. In DNA form, the CDR3 reads TGTGCCAGTAGTGCTAGACCCTCTGGGGCCAACGTCCTGACTTTC. The chain combines TRBV19 with TRBJ2-6; D remains ambiguous. The length of the CDR3 is 15 residues. Looked up from germline, CDR1 is LNHDA and CDR2 is SQIVND (reference sequence). Between the trimmed V and J ends, which lost 5 bases and 0 bases, there was a span of 8 bases.